Listed below are T cell receptor beta chains from one sample, sequenced in a study of shared T cell receptors in the human thymus. Clones were sequenced by immunoSEQ multiplex PCR, and TCRdb holds only the in-frame ones, with some missing. The data hold about 660,000 clones, with approximately 90% observed a single time. This sample was also put to use in a study of human thymus T cells.

Specimen: thymocytes. The receptors were gathered from a boy younger than two with a congenital heart defect. Both conserved end residues are part of each CDR3. The D gene is left open where the match is weak. Clone sizes are given selectively: once, few, many, or a class where the clone is expanded.

TRBV6-1	once	TRBJ2-7	TRBD1	CAGDRRDRAYEQYF	TGTGCCGGAGACCGCCGGGACAGGGCCTACGAGCAGTACTTC
TRBV28	.	TRBJ1-2	TRBD1	CASNPTTGANGYTF	TGTGCCAGCAACCCTACGACAGGGGCGAATGGCTACACCTTC
TRBV13	once	TRBJ2-7	.	CASSDTDRPYEQYF	TGTGCCAGCAGCGACACGGACAGACCCTACGAGCAGTACTTC
TRBV4-3	.	TRBJ2-1	TRBD2	CASSQELAREGGVKQFF	TGCGCCAGCAGCCAAGAACTGGCGCGGGAGGGCGGCGTTAAGCAGTTCTTC
TRBV4-1	.	TRBJ1-1	TRBD1	CASSQEPRDRDGPPRNTEAFF	TGCGCCAGCAGCCAAGAACCCCGGGACAGGGATGGACCCCCGAGGAACACTGAAGCTTTCTTT
TRBV25-1	.	TRBJ2-1	.	CASSKSRGQSWFF	TGTGCCAGCAGTAAGTCCAGGGGTCAATCTTGGTTCTTC
TRBV7-9	.	TRBJ2-7	TRBD2	CASSLSLAGRIYEQYF	TGTGCCAGCAGCTTATCACTAGCGGGGCGCATCTACGAGCAGTACTTC
TRBV9	once	TRBJ2-1	TRBD2	CASSDPSGRARDEQFF	TGTGCCAGCAGCGACCCCAGCGGGAGGGCCAGGGATGAGCAGTTCTTC
TRBV19	.	TRBJ1-5	.	CASSRGEQPQHF	TGTGCCAGTTCGCGGGGGGAACAGCCCCAGCATTTT
TRBV6-1	once	TRBJ1-5	.	CASIDRDSNQPQHF	TGTGCCAGCATCGACCGGGATAGCAATCAGCCCCAGCATTTT
TRBV28	.	TRBJ2-1	.	CASTQEGQRLYNEQFF	TGTGCCAGCACTCAGGAGGGGCAAAGGCTCTACAATGAGCAGTTCTTC
TRBV9	.	TRBJ2-1	TRBD2	CASSAGGSYNEQFF	TGTGCCAGCAGCGCGGGAGGGTCCTACAATGAGCAGTTCTTC
TRBV7-9	.	TRBJ2-1	TRBD2	CASSSPLAGGLSSYNEQFF	TGTGCCAGCAGCTCCCCCCTAGCGGGAGGGTTAAGCTCCTACAATGAGCAGTTCTTC
TRBV6-5	few	TRBJ1-1	.	CASSYSIRDPNTEAFF	TGTGCCAGCAGTTACTCGATACGGGATCCGAACACTGAAGCTTTCTTT